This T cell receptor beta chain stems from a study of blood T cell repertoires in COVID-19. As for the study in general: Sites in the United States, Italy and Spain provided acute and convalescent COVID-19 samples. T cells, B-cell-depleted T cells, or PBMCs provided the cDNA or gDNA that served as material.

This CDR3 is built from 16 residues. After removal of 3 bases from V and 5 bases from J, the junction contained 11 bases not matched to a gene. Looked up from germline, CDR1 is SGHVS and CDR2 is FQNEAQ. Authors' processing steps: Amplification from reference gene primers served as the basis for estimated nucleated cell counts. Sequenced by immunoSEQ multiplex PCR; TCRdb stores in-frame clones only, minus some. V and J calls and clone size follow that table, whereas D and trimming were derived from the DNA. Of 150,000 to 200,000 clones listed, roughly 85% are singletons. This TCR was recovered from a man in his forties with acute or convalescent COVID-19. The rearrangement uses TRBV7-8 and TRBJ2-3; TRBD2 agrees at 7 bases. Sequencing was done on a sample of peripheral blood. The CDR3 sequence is CASSFPPSGAEDTQYF. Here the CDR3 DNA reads TGTGCCAGCAGCTTCCCGCCCAGCGGGGCAGAAGATACGCAGTATTTT.